The source of this T cell receptor beta chain is a study of spatial heterogeneity in lung cancer. About the research overall: Taken at a median of roughly two years after resection, follow-up PBMC samples underwent sequencing when available. An average of more than ten raw reads was observed per unique TCR and UMI combination.

Looked up from germline, CDR1 is SQVTM and CDR2 is ANQGSEA. With 1 base removed from V and 7 bases from J, the gap between germline ends came to 9 bases. The CDR3 contains 12 residues. This clonotype was observed many times. Via MiXCR, TCRdb re-called the 5' RACE reads, giving one row per CDR3 protein. The table records tens of thousands of distinct CDR3 sequences, roughly 8% of them present only once. Stated time point: blood at routine non-recurrence follow-up after resection. The TCR was taken from a male donor with early-stage non-small cell lung cancer. V is TRBV29-1 and J is TRBJ2-3; perhaps TRBD1 as D (6 bases). Sequencing was performed on PBMCs, taken at follow-up. In DNA, the CDR3 is TGCAGCGTTGAAGCAGGGGAGAATACGCAGTATTTT. It codes for CSVEAGENTQYF.